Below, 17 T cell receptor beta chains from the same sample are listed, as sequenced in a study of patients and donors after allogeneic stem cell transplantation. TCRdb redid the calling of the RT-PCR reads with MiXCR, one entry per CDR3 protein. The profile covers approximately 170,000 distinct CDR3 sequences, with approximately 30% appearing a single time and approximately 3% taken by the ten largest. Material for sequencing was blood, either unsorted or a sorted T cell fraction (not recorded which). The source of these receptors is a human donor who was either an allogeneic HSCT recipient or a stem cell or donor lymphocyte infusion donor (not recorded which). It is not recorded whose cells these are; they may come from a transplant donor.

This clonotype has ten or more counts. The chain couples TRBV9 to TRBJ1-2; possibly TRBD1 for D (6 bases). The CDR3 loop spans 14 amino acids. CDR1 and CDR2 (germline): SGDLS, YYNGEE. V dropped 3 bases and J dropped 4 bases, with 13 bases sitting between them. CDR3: CASSGRTAFYGYTF. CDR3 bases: TGTGCCAGCAGCGGTCGGACAGCCTTCTATGGCTACACCTTC. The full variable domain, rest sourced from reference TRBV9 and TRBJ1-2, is DSGVTQTPKHLITATGQRVTLRCSPRSGDLSVYWYQQSLDQGLQFLIQYYNGEERAKGNILERFSAQQFPDLHSELNLSSLELGDSALYFCASSGRTAFYGYTFGSGTRLTVV.

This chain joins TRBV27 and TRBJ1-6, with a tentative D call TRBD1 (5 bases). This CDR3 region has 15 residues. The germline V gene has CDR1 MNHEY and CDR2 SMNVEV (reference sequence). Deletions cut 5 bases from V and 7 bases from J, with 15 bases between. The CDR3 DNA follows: TGTGCCAGCAGTCCTCCGGGGGTCCCGAATTCACCCCTCCACTTT. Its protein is CASSPPGVPNSPLHF.

CDR3 protein: CSAYRGPNYGYTF. The CDR3 DNA reads TGCAGTGCTTACAGGGGACCTAACTATGGCTACACCTTC. The rearrangement uses TRBV20-1 and TRBJ1-2; TRBD1 agrees at 7 bases. The germline gives CDR1 DFQATT, CDR2 SNEGSKA (reference sequence). This CDR3 is built from 13 residues. Unmatched junction bases numbered 3, after V lost 5 bases and J lost 0 bases.

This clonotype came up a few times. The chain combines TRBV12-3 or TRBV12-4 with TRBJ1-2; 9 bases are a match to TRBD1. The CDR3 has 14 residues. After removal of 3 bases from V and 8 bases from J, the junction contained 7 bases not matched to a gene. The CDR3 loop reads CASSLVDRGSGYTF. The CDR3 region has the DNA TGTGCCAGCAGTTTGGTGGACAGGGGAAGCGGCTACACCTTC.

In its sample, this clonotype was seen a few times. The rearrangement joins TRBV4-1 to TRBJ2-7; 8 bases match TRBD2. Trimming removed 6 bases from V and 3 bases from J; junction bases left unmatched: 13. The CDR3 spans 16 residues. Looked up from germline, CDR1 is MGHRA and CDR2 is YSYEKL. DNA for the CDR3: TGCGCCAGCAGGCCCATGGTGGGCGGGAGGATCTACGAGCAGTACTTC. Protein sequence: CASRPMVGGRIYEQYF.

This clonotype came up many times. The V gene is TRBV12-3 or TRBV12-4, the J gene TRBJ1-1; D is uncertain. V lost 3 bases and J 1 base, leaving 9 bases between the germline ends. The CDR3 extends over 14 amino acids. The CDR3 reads CASSLQEPNTEAFF. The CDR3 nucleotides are TGTGCCAGCAGTTTGCAGGAGCCGAACACTGAAGCTTTCTTT.

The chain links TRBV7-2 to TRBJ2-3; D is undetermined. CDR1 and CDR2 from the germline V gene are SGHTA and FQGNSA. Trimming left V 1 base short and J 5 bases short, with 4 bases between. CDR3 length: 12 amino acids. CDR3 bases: TGTGCCAGCAGCTTAGAGGGAGATACGCAGTATTTT. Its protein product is CASSLEGDTQYF.

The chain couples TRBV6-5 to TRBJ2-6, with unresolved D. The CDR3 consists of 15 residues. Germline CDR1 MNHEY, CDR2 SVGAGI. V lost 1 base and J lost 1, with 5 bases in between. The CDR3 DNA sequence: TGTGCCAGCAGTTACTGGTCATCTGGGGCCAACGTCCTGACTTTC. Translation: CASSYWSSGANVLTF.

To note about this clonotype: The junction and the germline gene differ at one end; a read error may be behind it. The CDR3 here is CASTLLGQGNTGELFF. The CDR3 coding sequence is TGCGCCAGCACCTTGCTAGGTCAGGGGAACACCGGGGAGCTGTTTTTT. The rearrangement uses TRBV5-1 and TRBJ2-2, with D maybe TRBD1 (5 bases). This CDR3 contains 16 residues. Looked up from germline, CDR1 is SGHRS and CDR2 is YFSETQ.

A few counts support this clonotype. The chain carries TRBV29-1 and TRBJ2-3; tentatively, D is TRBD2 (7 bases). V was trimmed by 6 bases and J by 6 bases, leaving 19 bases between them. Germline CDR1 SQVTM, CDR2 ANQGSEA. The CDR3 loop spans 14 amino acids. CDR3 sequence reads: CSVGGGAQSDTQYF. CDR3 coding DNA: TGCAGCGTCGGAGGGGGGGCGCAATCCGATACGCAGTATTTT.

In nucleotides, the CDR3 is TGCGCCAGCAGCCCCGAAGGGCGACGGTTGGAGACCCAGTACTTC. Its translation: CASSPEGRRLETQYF. The J gene is TRBJ2-5, the V gene TRBV5-1; no clear D gene. The length of the CDR3 is 15 residues. CDR1 SGHRS and CDR2 YFSETQ come from the germline V gene. V lost 4 bases to trimming and J lost 5 bases, with 18 bases between them.

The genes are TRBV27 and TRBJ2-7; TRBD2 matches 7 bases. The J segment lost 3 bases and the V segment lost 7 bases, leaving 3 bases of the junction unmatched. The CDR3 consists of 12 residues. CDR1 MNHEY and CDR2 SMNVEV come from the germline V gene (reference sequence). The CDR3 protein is CASTAGNYEQYF. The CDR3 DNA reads TGTGCCAGCACAGCGGGGAACTACGAGCAGTACTTC.

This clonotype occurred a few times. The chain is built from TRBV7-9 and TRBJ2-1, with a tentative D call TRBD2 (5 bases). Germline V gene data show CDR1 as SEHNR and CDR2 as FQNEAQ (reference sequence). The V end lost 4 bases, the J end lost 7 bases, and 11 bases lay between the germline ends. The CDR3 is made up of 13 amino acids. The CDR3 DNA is TGTGCCAGCAGCTCCGCGGCGGGTAATGAGCAGTTCTTC. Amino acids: CASSSAAGNEQFF.

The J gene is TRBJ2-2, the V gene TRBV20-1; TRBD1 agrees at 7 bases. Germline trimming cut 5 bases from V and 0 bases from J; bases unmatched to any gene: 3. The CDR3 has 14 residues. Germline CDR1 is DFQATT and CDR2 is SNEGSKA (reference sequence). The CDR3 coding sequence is TGCAGTGCTCACGGGACAGCGAACACCGGGGAGCTGTTTTTT. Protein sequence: CSAHGTANTGELFF.

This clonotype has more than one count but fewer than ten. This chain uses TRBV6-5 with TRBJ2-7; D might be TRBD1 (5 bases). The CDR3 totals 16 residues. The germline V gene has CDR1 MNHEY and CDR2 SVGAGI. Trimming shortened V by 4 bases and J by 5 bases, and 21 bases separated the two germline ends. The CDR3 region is CASSSSSGFWGNEQYF. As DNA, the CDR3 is TGTGCCAGCAGTTCCAGCTCCGGCTTTTGGGGCAACGAGCAGTACTTC.

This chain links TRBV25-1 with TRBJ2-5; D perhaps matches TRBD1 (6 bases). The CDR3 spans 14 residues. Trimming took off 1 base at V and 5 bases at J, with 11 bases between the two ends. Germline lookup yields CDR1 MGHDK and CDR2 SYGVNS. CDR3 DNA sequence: TGTGCCAGCAGTGAATCCCAGGGGTGGGAGACCCAGTACTTC. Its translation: CASSESQGWETQYF. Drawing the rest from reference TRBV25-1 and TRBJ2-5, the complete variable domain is EADIYQTPRYLVIGTGKKITLECSQTMGHDKMYWYQQDPGMELHLIHYSYGVNSTEKGDLSSESTVSRIRTEHFPLTLESARPSHTSQYLCASSESQGWETQYFGPGTRLLVL.

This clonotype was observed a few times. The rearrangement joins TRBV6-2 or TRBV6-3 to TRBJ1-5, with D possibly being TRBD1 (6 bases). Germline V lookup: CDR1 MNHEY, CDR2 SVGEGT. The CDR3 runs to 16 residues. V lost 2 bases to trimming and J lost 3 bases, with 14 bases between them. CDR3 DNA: TGTGCCAGCAGTTACGGAGGATACAGGGACAATCAGCCCCAGCATTTT. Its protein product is CASSYGGYRDNQPQHF.